The subject of this entry is one TCR beta chain. Its antigen is currently unknown. V was pared by 3 bases and J by 0 bases, with 13 bases between. The germline gives CDR1 LNHDA, CDR2 SQIVND (reference sequence). The CDR3 has 16 amino acids. This sample is drawn from a study of shared clonotypes between healthy human individuals. Division of CD4+ cells produced a CD45RA+ naive subset and a CD45RA-negative memory subset. The repertoire was sequenced with immunoSEQ multiplex PCR; TCRdb's copy has only in-frame clones and lacks some. The table includes 1,400,000 or so clones, less than 99% detected once. Findings and caveats of the study: Generation probability values for non-shared clonotypes were lower than those for clonotypes shared by all four donors. Among a handful of donors, roughly 5% of naive CD4 clonotypes were found in common.

This TCR came from a man aged 30-40 years in good health. The V gene is TRBV19, the J gene TRBJ2-3; D gene uncertain. Sequencing was carried out using naive CD4+ T cells sorted from blood. The subset denotes: CD45RA+ positively selected. This chain's CDR3 is CASSIYDGYSTDTQYF. The DNA of the CDR3 is TGTGCCAGTAGTATTTACGACGGATATAGCACAGATACGCAGTATTTT.